This T cell receptor beta chain was captured by sequencing in a study of post-analysis software for immune sequencing data. On the study more broadly: Included courses were relapsing-remitting and secondary progressive multiple sclerosis; progressive-relapsing multiple sclerosis was also included.

Per the germline V gene, CDR1 is LGHDT and CDR2 is YNNKEL (reference sequence). The CDR3 covers 12 residues. With V trimmed by 5 bases and J by 8 bases, 5 bases remained unmatched. Overall study results and limits: Normalized Chao1 diversity was significantly reduced in patients versus controls. There were several TRBV segments more frequent in patients than controls, and TRBV5-6, TRBV5-1 and TRBV20-1 were among them.

This clonotype was seen just once. Its target is not known. Built from TCR beta cDNA, the libraries had unique molecular identifiers in them. Around 500,000 cDNA molecules came from about 1 to 10 million T cells. A single record per CDR3 protein comes from TCRdb applying MiXCR to the PCR reads. The sample yields hundreds of thousands of distinct CDR3 sequences, approximately 60% seen once. This receptor was identified in a girl under 10 years old with multiple sclerosis. The chain links TRBV3-1 to TRBJ1-2; 7 bases fit TRBD1. Material: blood. CDR3 protein: CASSDRVEGYTF. Here the CDR3 DNA reads TGTGCCAGCAGCGACAGGGTTGAAGGCTACACCTTC.